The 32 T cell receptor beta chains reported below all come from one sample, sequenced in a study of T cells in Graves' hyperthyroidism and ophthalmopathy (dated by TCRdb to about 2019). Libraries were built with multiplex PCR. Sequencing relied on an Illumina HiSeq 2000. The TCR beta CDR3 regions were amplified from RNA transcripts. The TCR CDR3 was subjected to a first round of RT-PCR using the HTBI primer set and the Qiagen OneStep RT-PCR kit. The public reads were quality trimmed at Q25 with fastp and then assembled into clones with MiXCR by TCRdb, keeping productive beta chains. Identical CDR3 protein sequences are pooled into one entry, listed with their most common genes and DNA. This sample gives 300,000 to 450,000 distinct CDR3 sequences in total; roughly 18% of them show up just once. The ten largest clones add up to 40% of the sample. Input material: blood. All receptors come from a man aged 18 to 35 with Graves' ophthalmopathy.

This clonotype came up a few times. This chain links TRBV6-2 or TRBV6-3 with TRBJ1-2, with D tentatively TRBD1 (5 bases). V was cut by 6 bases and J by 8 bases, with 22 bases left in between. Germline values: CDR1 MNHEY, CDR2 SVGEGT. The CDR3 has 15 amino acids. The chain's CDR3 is CASSPAAGSEKGYTF. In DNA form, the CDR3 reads TGTGCCAGCAGCCCAGCGGCAGGGTCAGAGAAGGGCTACACCTTC.

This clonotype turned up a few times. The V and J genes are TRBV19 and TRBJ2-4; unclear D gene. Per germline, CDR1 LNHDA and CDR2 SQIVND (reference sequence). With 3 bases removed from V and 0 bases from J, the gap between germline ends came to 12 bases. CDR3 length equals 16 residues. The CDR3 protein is CASSIGATLAKNIQYF. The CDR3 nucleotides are TGTGCCAGTAGTATCGGAGCTACACTAGCCAAAAACATTCAGTACTTC.

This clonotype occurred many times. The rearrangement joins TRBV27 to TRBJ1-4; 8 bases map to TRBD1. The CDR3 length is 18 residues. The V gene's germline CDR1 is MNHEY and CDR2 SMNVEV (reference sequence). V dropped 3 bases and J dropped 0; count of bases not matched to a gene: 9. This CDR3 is CASSFGRGRITTNEKLFF. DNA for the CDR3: TGTGCCAGCAGTTTTGGCAGGGGGCGCATCACAACTAATGAAAAACTGTTTTTT.

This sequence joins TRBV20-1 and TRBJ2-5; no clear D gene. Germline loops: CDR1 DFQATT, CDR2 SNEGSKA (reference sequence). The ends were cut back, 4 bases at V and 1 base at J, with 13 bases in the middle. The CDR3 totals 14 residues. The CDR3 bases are TGCAGTGCTATGAGATTCGACTCCCAAGAGACCCAGTACTTC. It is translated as CSAMRFDSQETQYF.

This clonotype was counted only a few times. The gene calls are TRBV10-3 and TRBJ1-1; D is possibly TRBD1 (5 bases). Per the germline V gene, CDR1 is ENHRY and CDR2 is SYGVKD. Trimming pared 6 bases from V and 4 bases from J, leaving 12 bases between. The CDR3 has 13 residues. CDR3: CAIRGVRSTEAFF. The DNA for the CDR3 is TGTGCCATCAGAGGGGTAAGGAGCACTGAAGCTTTCTTT.

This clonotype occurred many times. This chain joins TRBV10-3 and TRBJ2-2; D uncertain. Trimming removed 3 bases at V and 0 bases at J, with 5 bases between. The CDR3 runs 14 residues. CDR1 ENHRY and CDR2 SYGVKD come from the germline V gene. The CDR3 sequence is CAISDLANTGELFF. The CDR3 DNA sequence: TGTGCCATCAGTGATTTAGCGAACACCGGGGAGCTGTTTTTT.

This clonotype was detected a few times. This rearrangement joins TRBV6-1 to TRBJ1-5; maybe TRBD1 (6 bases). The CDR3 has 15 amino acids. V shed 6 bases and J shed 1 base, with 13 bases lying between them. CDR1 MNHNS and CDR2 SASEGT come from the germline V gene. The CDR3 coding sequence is TGTGCCAGCAGGAGGACAGATCGAAGCAATCAGCCCCAGCATTTT. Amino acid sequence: CASRRTDRSNQPQHF.

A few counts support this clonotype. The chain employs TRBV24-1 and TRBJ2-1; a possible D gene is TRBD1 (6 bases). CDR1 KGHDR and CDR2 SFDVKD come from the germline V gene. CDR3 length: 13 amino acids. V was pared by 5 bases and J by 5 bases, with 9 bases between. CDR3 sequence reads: CATSGGQHNEQFF. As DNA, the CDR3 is TGTGCCACCAGTGGGGGACAACACAATGAGCAGTTCTTC.

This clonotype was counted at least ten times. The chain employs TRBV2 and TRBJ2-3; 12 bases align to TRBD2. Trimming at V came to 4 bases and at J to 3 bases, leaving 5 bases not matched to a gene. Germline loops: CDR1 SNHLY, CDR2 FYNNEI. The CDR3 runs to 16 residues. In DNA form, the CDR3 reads TGTGCCAGCAGTGCCCCTAGCGGGGGGGCGACAGATACGCAGTATTTT. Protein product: CASSAPSGGATDTQYF.

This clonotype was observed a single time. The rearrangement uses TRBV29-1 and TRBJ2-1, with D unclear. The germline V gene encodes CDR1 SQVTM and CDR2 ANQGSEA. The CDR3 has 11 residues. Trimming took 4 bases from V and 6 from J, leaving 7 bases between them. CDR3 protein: CSVGSSNEQFF. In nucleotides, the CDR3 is TGCAGCGTTGGGTCTAGCAATGAGCAGTTCTTC.

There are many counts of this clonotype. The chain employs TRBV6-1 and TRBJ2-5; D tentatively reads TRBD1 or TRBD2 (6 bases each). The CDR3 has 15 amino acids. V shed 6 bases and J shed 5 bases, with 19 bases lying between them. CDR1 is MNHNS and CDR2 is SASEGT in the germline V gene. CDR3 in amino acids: CASSFTGGPRETQYF. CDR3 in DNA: TGTGCCAGCAGCTTCACCGGGGGCCCCAGGGAGACCCAGTACTTC.

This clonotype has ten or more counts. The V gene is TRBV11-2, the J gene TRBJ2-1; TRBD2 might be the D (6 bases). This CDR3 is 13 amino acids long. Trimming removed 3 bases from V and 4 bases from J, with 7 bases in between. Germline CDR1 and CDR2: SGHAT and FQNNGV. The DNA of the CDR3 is TGTGCCAGCAGCTTTGGGGGGTACAATGAGCAGTTCTTC. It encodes CASSFGGYNEQFF.

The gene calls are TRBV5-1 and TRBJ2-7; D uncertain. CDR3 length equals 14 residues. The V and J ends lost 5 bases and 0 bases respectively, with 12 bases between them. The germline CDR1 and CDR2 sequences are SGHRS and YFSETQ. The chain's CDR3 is CASSMDVSSYEQYF. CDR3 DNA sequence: TGCGCCAGCAGTATGGACGTAAGCTCCTACGAGCAGTACTTC. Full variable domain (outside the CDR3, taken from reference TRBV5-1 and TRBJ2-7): KAGVTQTPRYLIKTRGQQVTLSCSPISGHRSVSWYQQTPGQGLQFLFEYFSETQRNKGNFPGRFSGRQFSNSRSEMNVSTLELGDSALYLCASSMDVSSYEQYFGPGTRLTVT.

The CDR3, as DNA: TGTGCCACCAGTGAGGGCGGACAGGGCGATCAGCCCCAGCATTTT. Protein sequence: CATSEGGQGDQPQHF. The J gene is TRBJ1-5, the V gene TRBV24-1, with 8 nucleotides matching TRBD1. After removal of 4 bases from V and 5 bases from J, the junction contained 6 bases not matched to a gene. There are 15 residues in the CDR3. Per the germline V gene, CDR1 is KGHDR and CDR2 is SFDVKD.

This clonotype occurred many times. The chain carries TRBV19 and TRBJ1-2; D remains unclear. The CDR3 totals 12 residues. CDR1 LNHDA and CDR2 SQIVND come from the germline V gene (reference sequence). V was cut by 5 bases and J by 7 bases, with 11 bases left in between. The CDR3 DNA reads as TGTGCCAGTAGTGCGTCCGGACCTGGCTACACCTTC. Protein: CASSASGPGYTF. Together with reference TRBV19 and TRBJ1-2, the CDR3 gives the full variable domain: DGGITQSPKYLFRKEGQNVTLSCEQNLNHDAMYWYRQDPGQGLRLIYYSQIVNDFQKGDIAEGYSVSREKKESFPLTVTSAQKNPTAFYLCASSASGPGYTFGSGTRLTVV.

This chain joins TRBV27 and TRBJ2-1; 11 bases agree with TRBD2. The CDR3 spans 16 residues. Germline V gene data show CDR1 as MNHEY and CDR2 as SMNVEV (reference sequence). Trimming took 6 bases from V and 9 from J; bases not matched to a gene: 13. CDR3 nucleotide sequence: TGTGCCAGCAGGTCGGATTCTAGCGGGGGGCGGGGTGAGCAGTTCTTC. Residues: CASRSDSSGGRGEQFF.

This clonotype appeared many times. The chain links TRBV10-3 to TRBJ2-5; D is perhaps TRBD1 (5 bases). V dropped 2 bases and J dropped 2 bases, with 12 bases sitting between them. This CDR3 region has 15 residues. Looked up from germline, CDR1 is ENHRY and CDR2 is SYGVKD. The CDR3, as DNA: TGTGCCATCAGTGAGCCGACAGTAGGACAAGAGACCCAGTACTTC. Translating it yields CAISEPTVGQETQYF.

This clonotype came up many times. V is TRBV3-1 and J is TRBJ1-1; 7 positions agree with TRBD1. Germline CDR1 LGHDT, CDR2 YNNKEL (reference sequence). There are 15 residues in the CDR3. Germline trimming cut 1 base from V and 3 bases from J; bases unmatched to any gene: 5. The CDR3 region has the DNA TGTGCCAGCAGCCAAGCAATCCAGGGGGACACTGAAGCTTTCTTT. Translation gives CASSQAIQGDTEAFF.

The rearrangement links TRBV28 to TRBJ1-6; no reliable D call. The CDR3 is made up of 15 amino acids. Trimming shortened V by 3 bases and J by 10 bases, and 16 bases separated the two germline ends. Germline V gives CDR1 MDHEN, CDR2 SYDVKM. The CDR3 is CASSLDPGRSSPLHF. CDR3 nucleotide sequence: TGTGCCAGCAGTTTGGACCCGGGAAGATCATCACCCCTCCACTTT.

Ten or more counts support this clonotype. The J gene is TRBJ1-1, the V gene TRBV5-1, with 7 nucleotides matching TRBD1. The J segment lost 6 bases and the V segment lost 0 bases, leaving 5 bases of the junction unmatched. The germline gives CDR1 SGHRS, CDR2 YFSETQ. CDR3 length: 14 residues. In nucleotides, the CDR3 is TGCGCCAGCAGCTTGGTGCAGGGGGGAGCTGAAGCTTTCTTT. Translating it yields CASSLVQGGAEAFF.

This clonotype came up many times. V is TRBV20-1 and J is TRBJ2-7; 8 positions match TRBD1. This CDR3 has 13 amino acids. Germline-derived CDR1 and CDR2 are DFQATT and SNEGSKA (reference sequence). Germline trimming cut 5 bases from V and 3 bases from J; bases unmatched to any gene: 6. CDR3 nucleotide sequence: TGCAGTGCTTCCGGGACAGGAGACTACGAGCAGTACTTC. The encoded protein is CSASGTGDYEQYF.

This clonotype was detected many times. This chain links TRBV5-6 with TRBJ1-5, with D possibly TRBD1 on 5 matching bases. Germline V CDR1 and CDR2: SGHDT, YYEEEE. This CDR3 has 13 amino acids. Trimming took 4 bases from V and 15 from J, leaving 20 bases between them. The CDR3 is CASSPGGTTRLHF. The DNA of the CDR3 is TGTGCCAGCAGCCCCGGGGGAACGACCCGGCTGCATTTT.

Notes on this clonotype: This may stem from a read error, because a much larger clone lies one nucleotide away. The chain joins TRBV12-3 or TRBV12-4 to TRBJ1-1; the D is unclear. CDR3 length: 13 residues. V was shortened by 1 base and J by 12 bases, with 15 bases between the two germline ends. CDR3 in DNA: TGTGCCAGCAGTTTAGTCGTCTTTAGGCGATCTTTCTTT. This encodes CASSLVVFRRSFF.

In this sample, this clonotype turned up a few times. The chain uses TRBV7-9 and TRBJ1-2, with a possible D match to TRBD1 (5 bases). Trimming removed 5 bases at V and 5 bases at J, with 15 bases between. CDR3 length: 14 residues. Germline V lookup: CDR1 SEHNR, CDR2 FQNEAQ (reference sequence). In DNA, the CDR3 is TGTGCCAGCAGCCCCGTGGCTGCAGGGTATGGCTACACCTTC. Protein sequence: CASSPVAAGYGYTF.

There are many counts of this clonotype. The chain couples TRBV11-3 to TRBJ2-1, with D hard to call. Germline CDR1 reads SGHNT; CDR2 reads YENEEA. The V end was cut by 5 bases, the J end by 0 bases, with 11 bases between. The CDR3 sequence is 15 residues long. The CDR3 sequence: CASSHLAASYNEQFF. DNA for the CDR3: TGTGCCAGCAGCCATCTGGCGGCCTCCTACAATGAGCAGTTCTTC.

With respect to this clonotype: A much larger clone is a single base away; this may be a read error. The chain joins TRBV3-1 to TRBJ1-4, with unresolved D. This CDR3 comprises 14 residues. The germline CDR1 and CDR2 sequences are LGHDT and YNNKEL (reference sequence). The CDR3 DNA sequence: TGTACCAGCAGCCAAGAGAATACTAATGAAAAACTGTTTTTT. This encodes CTSSQENTNEKLFF.

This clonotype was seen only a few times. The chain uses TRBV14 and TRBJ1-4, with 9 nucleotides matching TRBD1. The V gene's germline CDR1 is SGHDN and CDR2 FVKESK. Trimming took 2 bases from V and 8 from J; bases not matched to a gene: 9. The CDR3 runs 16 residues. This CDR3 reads CASSQNVTGGREKLFF. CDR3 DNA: TGTGCCAGCAGCCAAAACGTTACAGGGGGCCGGGAAAAACTGTTTTTT.

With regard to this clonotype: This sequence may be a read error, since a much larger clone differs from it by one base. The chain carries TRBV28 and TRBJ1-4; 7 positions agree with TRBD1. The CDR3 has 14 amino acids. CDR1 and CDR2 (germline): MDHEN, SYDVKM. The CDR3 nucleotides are TGTGCCAGCAGTACGACAGGGACTAATGAAAAACTGGTTTTT. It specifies CASSTTGTNEKLVF.

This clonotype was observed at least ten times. CDR3 residues: CASSQDQGEGWDLQPQHF. CDR3 DNA sequence: TGTGCCAGCAGCCAAGATCAGGGAGAGGGATGGGATTTACAGCCCCAGCATTTT. The chain uses TRBV3-1 and TRBJ1-5; possible D gene TRBD1, 5 bases. Germline CDR1 LGHDT, CDR2 YNNKEL (reference sequence). Trimming cost V 0 bases and J 7 bases, with 22 bases left between them. The CDR3 loop spans 18 amino acids.

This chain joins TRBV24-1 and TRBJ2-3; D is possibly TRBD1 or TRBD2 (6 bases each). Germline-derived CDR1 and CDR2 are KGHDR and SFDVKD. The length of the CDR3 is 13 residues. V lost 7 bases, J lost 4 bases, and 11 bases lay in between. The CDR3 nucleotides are TGTGCCACCAGCGGGGGCGTCGCAGATACGCAGTATTTT. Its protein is CATSGGVADTQYF.

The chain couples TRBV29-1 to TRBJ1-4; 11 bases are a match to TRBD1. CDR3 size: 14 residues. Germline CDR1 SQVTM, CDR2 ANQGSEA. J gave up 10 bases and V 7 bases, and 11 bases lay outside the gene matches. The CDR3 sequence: CSAEFGTGGAKLFF. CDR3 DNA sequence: TGCAGCGCCGAGTTCGGGACAGGGGGGGCAAAACTGTTTTTT.

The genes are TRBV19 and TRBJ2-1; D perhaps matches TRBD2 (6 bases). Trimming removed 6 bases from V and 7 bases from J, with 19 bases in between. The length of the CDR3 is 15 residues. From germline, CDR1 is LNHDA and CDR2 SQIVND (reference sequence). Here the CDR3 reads CASRWGGAGSNEQFF. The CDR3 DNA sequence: TGTGCCAGTAGATGGGGCGGGGCGGGCTCGAATGAGCAGTTCTTC.